This TCR beta chain originates from a study of blood T cell repertoires in COVID-19. Study as a whole: T cells, B-cell-depleted T cells, or PBMCs provided the cDNA or gDNA that served as material.

Measured with immunoSEQ multiplex PCR; TCRdb has only the in-frame clones, and not every one. The table shows about 410,000 clones, with over 75% occurring only once. The germline gives CDR1 ENHRY, CDR2 SYGVKD. V shed 2 bases and J 7 bases; nucleotides not matched to a gene: 2. The CDR3 runs 13 residues. Sequenced input: peripheral blood. The J gene is TRBJ1-5, the V gene TRBV10-3; 7 bases are shared with TRBD1. This receptor was identified in a woman aged 40 to 55 with COVID-19, enrolled during active disease. This chain's CDR3 is CAISEDREQPQHF. CDR3 nucleotides: TGTGCCATCAGTGAGGACAGGGAACAGCCCCAGCATTTT.